The present T cell receptor beta chain was sequenced within a study of vaccination effects on CD4 cells after COVID-19. Study results and caveats: The study had few convalescent patients and no early post-infection timepoints.

Clones were read by immunoSEQ multiplex PCR, and TCRdb kept only the in-frame ones, dropping some. The table records 70,000 or so clones, about four fifths of them present only once. Concerning this clone itself: Its antigen is not identified.

The ends were cut back, 0 bases at V and 2 bases at J, with 6 bases in the middle. Looked up from germline, CDR1 is SGHKS and CDR2 is YYEKEE (reference sequence). CDR3 size: 13 residues. Using viral peptide pools, the ViraFEST assay grew out antigen-specific CD4+ T cells prior to sequencing. At the end of 9 to 11 days of culture, CD4+ T cells were isolated. Nobody among the vaccine recipients had prior SARS-CoV-2 infection (nucleocapsid antibodies were negative). Researchers reported culturing 2 million or so PBMC in each well, adding 9 to 10 IU/ml IL-2 and roughly 10 ug/ml peptides. In the cultures, half the medium was exchanged for IL-2 medium on days 3 and 7.

This chain connects TRBV5-5 to TRBJ2-7; the D is unclear. The TCR was taken from a human donor who received a COVID-19 vaccine. The sample was CD4+ T cells from PBMCs cultured with SARS-CoV-2 spike peptides, taken before COVID-19 vaccination. The CDR3 region has the DNA TGTGCCAGCAGCTTGGAGCCTCCCTACGAGCAGTACGTC. Amino acid sequence: CASSLEPPYEQYV.